Each of the 10 T cell receptor beta chains below was sequenced from the same sample in a study of cytomegalovirus exposure and HLA in healthy donors. 60 Vbeta and 13 Jbeta primers were used in PCR. Clones were read by immunoSEQ multiplex PCR, and TCRdb kept only the in-frame ones, dropping some. This sample has 150,000 to 200,000 clones, with around 77% found just once. The sequencing sample was made of PBMCs. Receptors were obtained from a woman between 45 and 65 years old in good health and CMV-seropositive.

The CDR3 DNA follows: TGTGCCAGCTCACCACTTAGGACAGGGGGCACGAATTCACCCCTCCACTTT. This sequence encodes CASSPLRTGGTNSPLHF. The genes are TRBV18 and TRBJ1-6; TRBD1 agrees at 11 bases. V lost 1 base to trimming and J lost 7 bases; unmatched junction nucleotides: 6. The CDR3 loop spans 17 amino acids. Germline-derived CDR1 and CDR2 are KGHSH and LQKENI.

V gene TRBV7-6 combines with J gene TRBJ2-2; 11 nucleotides align to TRBD2. The V segment lost 5 bases and the J segment 6 bases; nucleotides outside the gene matches: 5. Germline V gives CDR1 SGHVS, CDR2 FNYEAQ. The CDR3 consists of 15 residues. The CDR3 spells CASSNSGRAPGELFF. The CDR3 DNA reads as TGTGCCAGCAGCAATAGCGGGAGGGCCCCCGGGGAGCTGTTTTTT.

The CDR3 DNA follows: TGTGCCAGCTCACCACGTAGCGGGGGGGACCTCGAGCAGTACTTC. Protein product: CASSPRSGGDLEQYF. The genes are TRBV18 and TRBJ2-5; 11 nucleotides line up with TRBD2. The J call could be wrong; TRBJ2-7 is a better fit for the DNA end. The CDR3 length is 15 residues. Germline V gene lookup returns CDR1 KGHSH and CDR2 LQKENI.

V gene TRBV6-1 combines with J gene TRBJ2-1, with D possibly TRBD1 on 6 matching bases. Looked up from germline, CDR1 is MNHNS and CDR2 is SASEGT. The CDR3 runs to 13 residues. V was clipped by 3 bases and J by 9 bases, with 12 bases between them. The CDR3, as DNA: TGTGCCAGCAGTGATAACAGGGAAGGTGAGCAGTTCTTC. Encoded protein: CASSDNREGEQFF.

This chain joins TRBV4-2 and TRBJ2-7; 7 bases are shared with TRBD1. J was trimmed by 0 bases and V by 4 bases; bases with no gene match: 3. The CDR3 runs 14 residues. Germline V gene sequence: CDR1 LGHNA, CDR2 YNFKEQ. As DNA, the CDR3 is TGTGCCAGCAGCCCGGGACAGTCCTCCTACGAGCAGTACTTC. Translating gives CASSPGQSSYEQYF.

The chain employs TRBV9 and TRBJ1-3; D is unclear. Deletions cut 3 bases from V and 4 bases from J, with 14 bases between. The CDR3 sequence is 15 residues long. Looked up from germline, CDR1 is SGDLS and CDR2 is YYNGEE. CDR3 loop: CASSDREGGGNTIYF. The CDR3 DNA is TGTGCCAGCAGCGACCGGGAGGGTGGGGGAAACACCATATATTTT.

In this sample, this clone turned up once. A junction end diverges from the germline sequence, so it may reflect a read error. The chain couples TRBV5-4 to TRBJ1-2; 7 bases are shared with TRBD1. CDR3 length equals 14 residues. Germline V lookup: CDR1 SGHNT, CDR2 YYREEE (reference sequence). The CDR3 spells CTSSWDRSTYGYTF. CDR3 in DNA: TGTACCAGCAGCTGGGACAGAAGTACCTATGGCTACACCTTC.

The chain has TRBV2 and TRBJ1-2; TRBD1 is a possible D gene (5 bases). V was pared by 8 bases and J by 4 bases, with 11 bases between. This CDR3 contains 12 residues. The V gene's germline CDR1 is SNHLY and CDR2 FYNNEI. The CDR3 loop is CASGQGPYGYTF. CDR3 bases: TGTGCCAGCGGTCAGGGCCCCTATGGCTACACCTTC.

This chain connects TRBV5-1 to TRBJ2-5; 10 bases are a match to TRBD1. J gave up 5 bases and V 0 bases, and 4 bases lay outside the gene matches. CDR1 and CDR2 (germline): SGHRS, YFSETQ. The CDR3 runs 15 residues. DNA of the CDR3: TGCGCCAGCAGCTTGGATGGGACAGGGGAGGAGACCCAGTACTTC. It translates to CASSLDGTGEETQYF.

The V call is TRBV5-6, the J call TRBJ2-1; 10 bases fit TRBD1. The CDR3 is 16 amino acids. The V and J ends lost 4 bases and 6 bases, in that order; junction bases with no gene match: 10. In germline, CDR1 is SGHDT, CDR2 YYEEEE. CDR3 sequence reads: CASSLSLGTGVNEQFF. DNA for the CDR3: TGTGCCAGCAGCCTCTCTCTTGGGACAGGGGTCAATGAGCAGTTCTTC.